The rows below give T cell receptor beta chains drawn from one sample of a study of blood T cell repertoires in COVID-19. Clones were sequenced by immunoSEQ multiplex PCR, and TCRdb holds only the in-frame ones, with some missing. The sample gives around 47,000 clones, around nine tenths of which show up once; less than 5% is in the top ten. Sequenced: peripheral blood. These receptors were collected from a man aged 35-49 years with COVID-19, enrolled during active disease. CDR3s include the opening cysteine and the closing phenylalanine or tryptophan. D genes are given only for firm matches. The size of a clone is reported for some rows only, either as once, few or many, or as a class for expanded clones.

size	V	D	J	length	CDR3	DNA
NA	TRBV5-4	TRBD1	TRBJ1-1	13	CASSPGTGWEAFF	TGTGCCAGCAGCCCCGGGACAGGTTGGGAAGCTTTCTTT
NA	TRBV3-1/TRBV3-2	TRBD2	TRBJ2-2	17	CASSLRTSGGSTGELFF	TGTGCCAGCAGCCTCCGGACTAGCGGGGGGTCCACCGGGGAGCTGTTTTTT
NA	TRBV28	NA	TRBJ1-2	12	CASRTVSYGYTF	TGTGCCAGCAGAACTGTTTCCTATGGCTACACCTTC
NA	TRBV6-5	TRBD1	TRBJ1-2	14	CASSATGGRLGYTF	TGTGCCAGCAGCGCGACAGGGGGCAGGTTAGGCTACACCTTC
NA	TRBV28	NA	TRBJ1-2	19	CASKSPGGTEDGLNYGYTF	TGTGCCAGCAAAAGTCCCGGCGGGACGGAGGATGGATTAAACTATGGCTACACCTTC
few	TRBV10-3	NA	TRBJ1-1	13	CATSRVTNTEAFF	TGTGCCACCAGCAGGGTGACGAACACTGAAGCTTTCTTT
NA	TRBV15	NA	TRBJ2-7	14	CATSRDADYEGQYF	TGTGCCACCAGCAGAGATGCGGACTATGAGGGGCAGTACTTC
NA	TRBV5-1	NA	TRBJ2-3	15	CASSLISGVTDTQYF	TGCGCCAGCAGCTTGATTAGTGGTGTCACAGATACGCAGTATTTT
NA	TRBV28	NA	TRBJ2-7	14	CASSFLGQFGEQYF	TGTGCCAGCAGTTTTTTGGGCCAGTTTGGCGAGCAGTACTTC
once	TRBV9	TRBD1	TRBJ2-1	15	CASSVGQGNHNEQFF	TGTGCCAGCAGCGTAGGACAGGGAAACCACAATGAGCAGTTCTTC
NA	TRBV4-1	TRBD2	TRBJ2-7	15	CASSQVPGGSYEQYF	TGCGCCAGCAGCCAAGTACCGGGAGGCTCCTACGAGCAGTACTTC
NA	TRBV28	NA	TRBJ1-4	15	CASSSRGPTNEKLFF	TGTGCCAGCAGTTCCAGGGGTCCGACTAATGAAAAACTGTTTTTT
NA	TRBV15	NA	TRBJ1-1	14	CATSRTGRNTEAFF	TGTGCCACCAGCAGAACAGGGAGGAACACTGAAGCTTTCTTT
once	TRBV6-5	NA	TRBJ1-3	15	CASSPGLSSGNTIYF	TGTGCCAGCAGCCCCGGGTTATCCTCTGGAAACACCATATATTTT
NA	TRBV19	NA	TRBJ2-5	16	CASSPLGGGRQETQYF	TGTGCCAGTAGTCCATTAGGGGGGGGTCGCCAAGAGACCCAGTACTTC
NA	TRBV10-3	TRBD2	TRBJ2-3	17	CAISDPEIRLAKDTQYF	TGTGCCATCAGTGACCCCGAGATTAGACTAGCGAAGGATACGCAGTATTTT
NA	TRBV5-1	TRBD1	TRBJ2-2	14	CASSLNRGLGELFF	TGCGCCAGCAGCTTGAACAGGGGGCTCGGGGAGCTGTTTTTT
NA	TRBV2	NA	TRBJ1-4	14	CASSEVLAGPKLFF	TGTGCCAGCAGTGAAGTTCTTGCAGGTCCAAAACTGTTTTTT
NA	TRBV7-5	NA	TRBJ1-1	17	CVRSSKGRDRVDAEAFF	TGTGTCAGAAGCTCTAAGGGTCGGGACAGGGTCGATGCTGAAGCTTTCTTT
NA	TRBV29-1	NA	TRBJ1-2	11	CSANLNYGYTF	TGCAGCGCAAACTTAAACTATGGCTACACCTTC
NA	TRBV3-1/TRBV3-2	NA	TRBJ1-6	14	CASSQNRVRSPLHF	TGTGCCAGCAGCCAGAACAGGGTACGGTCACCCCTCCACTTT
NA	TRBV18	TRBD2	TRBJ2-3	18	CASSPPNRLAGGTDTQYF	TGTGCCAGCTCACCACCCAACCGACTAGCGGGGGGCACAGATACGCAGTATTTT
NA	TRBV21-1	NA	TRBJ2-5	15	CASGRGGLRQETQYF	TGTGCCAGCGGACGAGGGGGTCTCCGTCAAGAGACCCAGTACTTC
NA	TRBV28	TRBD1	TRBJ1-5	14	CASNTGGSNQPQHF	TGTGCCAGCAATACAGGGGGGAGCAATCAGCCCCAGCATTTT
once	TRBV10-3	TRBD1	TRBJ2-2	24	CAISESTQRNPGQGRGSCDGELFF	TGTGCCATCAGTGAGTCTACCCAAAGAAATCCGGGACAGGGGCGCGGATCGTGTGACGGGGAGCTGTTTTTT
NA	TRBV24-1	NA	TRBJ2-3	14	CATSDLGGTDTQYF	TGTGCCACCAGTGATTTAGGGGGCACAGATACGCAGTATTTT
NA	TRBV5-4	NA	TRBJ1-1	14	CASSAQGLNTEAFF	TGTGCCAGCAGCGCCCAGGGTTTGAACACTGAAGCTTTCTTT
NA	TRBV12-5	TRBD1	TRBJ1-1	16	CASGLAAGTGGTEAFF	TGTGCTAGTGGTTTGGCGGCCGGGACAGGGGGCACTGAAGCTTTCTTT
NA	TRBV10-2	TRBD1	TRBJ1-5	13	CASSDRRNQPQHF	TGCGCCAGTTCGGACAGGCGGAATCAGCCCCAGCATTTT
NA	TRBV7-8	NA	TRBJ2-3	14	CASSSDRSTDTQYF	TGTGCCAGCAGCTCTGACAGGAGTACAGATACGCAGTATTTT
NA	TRBV27	TRBD2	TRBJ2-4	15	CASSFGGLRSNIQYF	TGTGCCAGCAGTTTCGGGGGGTTACGTTCTAACATTCAGTACTTC
NA	TRBV24-1	NA	TRBJ1-2	13	CATSEGGGRGYTF	TGTGCCACCAGTGAGGGCGGGGGGCGCGGCTACACCTTC
NA	TRBV10-2	NA	TRBJ1-6	13	CASSEGPNSPLHF	TGCGCCAGCAGTGAGGGCCCCAATTCACCCCTCCACTTT
NA	TRBV18	TRBD1	TRBJ1-5	16	CASSPGQGASGQPQHF	TGTGCCAGCTCACCGGGACAGGGGGCCTCGGGTCAGCCCCAGCATTTT
NA	TRBV7-7	TRBD2	TRBJ2-5	16	CASSQRSAGEFETQYF	TGTGCCAGCAGTCAAAGGTCAGCGGGAGAGTTTGAGACCCAGTACTTC
few	TRBV30	TRBD1	TRBJ1-2	12	CAWGQGSYGYTF	TGTGCCTGGGGACAGGGGTCCTATGGCTACACCTTC
NA	TRBV5-1	NA	TRBJ2-4	18	CASSLTGSSELAKNIQYF	TGCGCCAGCAGCTTGACGGGAAGCTCCGAATTAGCCAAAAACATTCAGTACTTC
NA	TRBV28	TRBD1	TRBJ1-5	13	CASSLTGARPQHF	TGTGCCAGCAGTCTCACAGGGGCAAGGCCCCAGCATTTT
NA	TRBV4-2	NA	TRBJ1-2	15	CASSQDRGAAGGYTF	TGTGCCAGCAGCCAAGATCGGGGGGCGGCTGGTGGCTACACCTTC
once	TRBV7-9	NA	TRBJ2-3	18	CASSSGNDAGLGADTQYF	TGTGCCAGCAGCTCCGGAAACGATGCGGGCCTGGGAGCAGATACGCAGTATTTT
NA	TRBV21-1	NA	TRBJ2-7	14	CASSKGTGGYEQYF	TGTGCCAGCAGCAAAGGCACAGGGGGGTACGAGCAGTACTTC
NA	TRBV19	NA	TRBJ1-1	13	CASTRTANTEAFF	TGTGCCAGTACCCGGACAGCAAACACTGAAGCTTTCTTT